The clone carrying this T cell receptor (beta chain) is a singleton in its sample. In the original workflow: Estimates of nucleated cell counts were drawn from the amplification of reference gene primers. Profiling relied on immunoSEQ multiplex PCR, and the TCRdb table lists in-frame clones only, not all of them. The DNA gave D and trimming, while V, J and clone size come from that table. Seen here are approximately 290,000 clones, about 90% observed once, and the top ten hold 2% to 3%. These data originate in a study of blood T cell repertoires in COVID-19. Study-wide context: COVID-19 samples collected from the United States, Italy and Spain covered acute and convalescent phases. In each case, the material was cDNA or gDNA derived from T cells, B-cell-depleted T cells, or PBMCs.

The junction had 0 bases not matched to a gene; V was cut back by 2 bases and J by 3 bases. From germline, CDR1 is WNHNN and CDR2 SYGVQD (reference sequence). This CDR3 is 13 amino acids long. Sequencing was carried out using peripheral blood. The chain joins TRBV10-1 to TRBJ2-7, with 8 bases that match TRBD1. The receptor was isolated from a man between 18 and 29 years old with active or convalescent COVID-19. The CDR3 reads CASSEGQGYEQYF. CDR3 nucleotides: TGCGCCAGCAGTGAGGGACAGGGCTACGAGCAGTACTTC.